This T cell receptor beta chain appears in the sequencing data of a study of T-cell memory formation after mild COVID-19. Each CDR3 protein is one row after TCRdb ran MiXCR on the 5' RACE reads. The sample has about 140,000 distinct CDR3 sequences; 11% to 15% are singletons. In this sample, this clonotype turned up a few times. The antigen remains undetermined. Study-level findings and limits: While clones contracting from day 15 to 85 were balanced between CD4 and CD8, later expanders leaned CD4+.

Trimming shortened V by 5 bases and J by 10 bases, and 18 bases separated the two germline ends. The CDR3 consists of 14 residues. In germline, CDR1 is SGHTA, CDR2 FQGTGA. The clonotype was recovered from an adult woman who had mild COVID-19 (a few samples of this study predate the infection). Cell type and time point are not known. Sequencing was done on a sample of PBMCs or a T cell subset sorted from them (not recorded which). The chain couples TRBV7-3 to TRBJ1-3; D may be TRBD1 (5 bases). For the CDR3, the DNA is TGTGCCAGCAGCGAAGACAGCTATGGGAAGACCATATATTTT. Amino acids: CASSEDSYGKTIYF.